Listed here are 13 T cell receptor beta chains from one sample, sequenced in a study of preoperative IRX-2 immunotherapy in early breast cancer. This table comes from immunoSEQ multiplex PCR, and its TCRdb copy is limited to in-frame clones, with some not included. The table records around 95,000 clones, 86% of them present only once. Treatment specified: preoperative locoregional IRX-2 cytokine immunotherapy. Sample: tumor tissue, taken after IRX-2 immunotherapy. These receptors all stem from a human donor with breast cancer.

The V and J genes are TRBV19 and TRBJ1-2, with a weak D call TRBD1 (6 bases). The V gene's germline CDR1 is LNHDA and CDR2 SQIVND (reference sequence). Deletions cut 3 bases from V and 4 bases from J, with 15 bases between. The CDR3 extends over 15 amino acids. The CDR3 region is CASSIPGTGPYGYTF. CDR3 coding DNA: TGTGCCAGTAGTATCCCCGGCACAGGGCCCTATGGCTACACCTTC.

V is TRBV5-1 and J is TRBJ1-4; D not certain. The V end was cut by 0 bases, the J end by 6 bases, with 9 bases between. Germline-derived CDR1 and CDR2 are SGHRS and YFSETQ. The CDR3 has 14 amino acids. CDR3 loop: CASSLGYRDEKLFF. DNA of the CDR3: TGCGCCAGCAGCTTGGGATACCGGGATGAAAAACTGTTTTTT.

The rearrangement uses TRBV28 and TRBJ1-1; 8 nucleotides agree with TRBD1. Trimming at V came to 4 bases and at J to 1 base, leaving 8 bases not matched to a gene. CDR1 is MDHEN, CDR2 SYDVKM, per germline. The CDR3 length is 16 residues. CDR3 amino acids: CASSSPPGTGNTEAFF. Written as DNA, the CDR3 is TGTGCCAGCAGTTCGCCCCCCGGGACAGGGAACACTGAAGCTTTCTTT. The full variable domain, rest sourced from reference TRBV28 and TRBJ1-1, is DVKVTQSSRYLVKRTGEKVFLECVQDMDHENMFWYRQDPGLGLRLIYFSYDVKMKEKGDIPEGYSVSREKKERFSLILESASTNQTSMYLCASSSPPGTGNTEAFFGQGTRLTVV.

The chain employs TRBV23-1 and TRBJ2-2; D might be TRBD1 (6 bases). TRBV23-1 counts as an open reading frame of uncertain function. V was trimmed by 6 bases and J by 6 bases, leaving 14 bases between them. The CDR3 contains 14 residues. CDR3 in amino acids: CASSLDAGAGELFF. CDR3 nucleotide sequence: TGCGCCAGCAGCTTGGACGCAGGGGCCGGGGAGCTGTTTTTT.

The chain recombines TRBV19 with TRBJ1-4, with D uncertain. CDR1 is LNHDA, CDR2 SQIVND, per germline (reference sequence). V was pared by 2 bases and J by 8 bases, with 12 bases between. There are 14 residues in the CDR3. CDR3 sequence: CASSIPGFGEKLFF. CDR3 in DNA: TGTGCCAGTAGTATACCGGGGTTCGGCGAAAAACTGTTTTTT.

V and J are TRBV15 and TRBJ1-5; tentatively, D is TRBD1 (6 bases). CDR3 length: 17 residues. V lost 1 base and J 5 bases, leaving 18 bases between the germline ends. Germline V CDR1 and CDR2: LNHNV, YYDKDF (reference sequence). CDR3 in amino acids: CATSRVSGARGDQPQHF. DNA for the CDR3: TGTGCCACCAGCAGAGTCTCGGGGGCGCGCGGTGATCAGCCCCAGCATTTT.

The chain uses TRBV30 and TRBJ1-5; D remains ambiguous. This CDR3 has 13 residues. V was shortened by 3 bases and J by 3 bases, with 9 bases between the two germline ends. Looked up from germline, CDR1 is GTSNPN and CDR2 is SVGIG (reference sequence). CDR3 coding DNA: TGTGCCTGGAGCCCCTGGGACAATCAGCCCCAGCATTTT. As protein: CAWSPWDNQPQHF.

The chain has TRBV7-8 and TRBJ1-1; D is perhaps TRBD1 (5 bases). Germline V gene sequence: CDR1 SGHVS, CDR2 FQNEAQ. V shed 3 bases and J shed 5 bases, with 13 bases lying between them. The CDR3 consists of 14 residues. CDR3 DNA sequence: TGTGCCAGCAGCTTGGTTCAGGGAGCGACTGAAGCTTTCTTT. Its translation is CASSLVQGATEAFF.

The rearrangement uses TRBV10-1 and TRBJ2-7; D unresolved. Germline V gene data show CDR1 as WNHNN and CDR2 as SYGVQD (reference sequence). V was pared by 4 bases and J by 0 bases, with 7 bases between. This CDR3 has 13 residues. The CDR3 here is CASSAYNSYEQYF. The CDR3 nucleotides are TGCGCCAGCAGTGCGTACAACTCCTACGAGCAGTACTTC.

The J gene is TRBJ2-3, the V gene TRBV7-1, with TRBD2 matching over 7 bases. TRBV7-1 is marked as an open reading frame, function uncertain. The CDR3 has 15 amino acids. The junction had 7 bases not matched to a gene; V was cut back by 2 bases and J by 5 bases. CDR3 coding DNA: TGTGCCAGCAGCTCATCGACTAGCCCTAGAGATACGCAGTATTTT. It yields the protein CASSSSTSPRDTQYF.

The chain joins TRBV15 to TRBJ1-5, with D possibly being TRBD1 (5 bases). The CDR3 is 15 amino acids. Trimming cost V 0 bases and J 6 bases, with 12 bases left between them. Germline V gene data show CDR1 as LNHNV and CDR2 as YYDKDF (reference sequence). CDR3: CATSRDGDVTQPQHF. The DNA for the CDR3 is TGTGCCACCAGCAGAGATGGGGACGTGACTCAGCCCCAGCATTTT.

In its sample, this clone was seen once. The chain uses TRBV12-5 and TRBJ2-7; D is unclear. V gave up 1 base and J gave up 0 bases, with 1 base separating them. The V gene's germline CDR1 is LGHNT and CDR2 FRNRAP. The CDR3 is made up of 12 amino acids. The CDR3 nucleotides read TGTGCTAGTGGTTTGGGCTCCTACGAGCAGTACTTC. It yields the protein CASGLGSYEQYF.

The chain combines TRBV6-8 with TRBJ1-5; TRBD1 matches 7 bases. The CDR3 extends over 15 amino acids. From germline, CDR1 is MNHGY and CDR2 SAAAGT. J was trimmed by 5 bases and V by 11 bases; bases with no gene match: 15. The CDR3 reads CALVFVDRVHQPQHF. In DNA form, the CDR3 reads TGTGCCTTAGTGTTCGTAGACAGGGTACATCAGCCCCAGCATTTT.